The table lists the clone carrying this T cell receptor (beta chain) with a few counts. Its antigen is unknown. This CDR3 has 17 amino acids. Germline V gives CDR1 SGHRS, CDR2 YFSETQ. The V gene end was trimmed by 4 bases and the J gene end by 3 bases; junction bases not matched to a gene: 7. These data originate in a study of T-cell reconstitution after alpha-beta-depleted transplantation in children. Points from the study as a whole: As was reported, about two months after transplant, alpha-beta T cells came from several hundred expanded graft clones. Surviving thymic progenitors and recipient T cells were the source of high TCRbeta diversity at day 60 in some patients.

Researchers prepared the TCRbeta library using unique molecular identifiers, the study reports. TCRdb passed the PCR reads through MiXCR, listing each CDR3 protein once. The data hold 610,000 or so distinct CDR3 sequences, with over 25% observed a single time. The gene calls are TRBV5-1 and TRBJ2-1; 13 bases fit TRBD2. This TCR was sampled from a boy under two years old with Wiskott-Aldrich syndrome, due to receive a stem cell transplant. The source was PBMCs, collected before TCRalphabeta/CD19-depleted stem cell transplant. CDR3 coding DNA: TGCGCCAGCAGCCTAGGGACTAGCGGGATCTTCTACAATGAGCAGTTCTTC. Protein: CASSLGTSGIFYNEQFF.